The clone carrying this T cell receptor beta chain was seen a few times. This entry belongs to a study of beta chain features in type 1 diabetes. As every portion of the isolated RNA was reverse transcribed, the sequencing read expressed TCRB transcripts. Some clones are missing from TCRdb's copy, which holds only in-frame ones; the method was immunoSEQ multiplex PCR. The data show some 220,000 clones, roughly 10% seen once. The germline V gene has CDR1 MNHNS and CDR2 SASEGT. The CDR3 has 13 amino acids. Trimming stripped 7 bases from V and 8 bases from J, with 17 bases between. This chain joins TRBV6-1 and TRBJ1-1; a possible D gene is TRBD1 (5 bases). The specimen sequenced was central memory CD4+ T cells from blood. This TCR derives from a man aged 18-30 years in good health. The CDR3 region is CASTPQQGYEAFF. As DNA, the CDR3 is TGTGCCAGCACACCACAGCAGGGATACGAAGCTTTCTTT.